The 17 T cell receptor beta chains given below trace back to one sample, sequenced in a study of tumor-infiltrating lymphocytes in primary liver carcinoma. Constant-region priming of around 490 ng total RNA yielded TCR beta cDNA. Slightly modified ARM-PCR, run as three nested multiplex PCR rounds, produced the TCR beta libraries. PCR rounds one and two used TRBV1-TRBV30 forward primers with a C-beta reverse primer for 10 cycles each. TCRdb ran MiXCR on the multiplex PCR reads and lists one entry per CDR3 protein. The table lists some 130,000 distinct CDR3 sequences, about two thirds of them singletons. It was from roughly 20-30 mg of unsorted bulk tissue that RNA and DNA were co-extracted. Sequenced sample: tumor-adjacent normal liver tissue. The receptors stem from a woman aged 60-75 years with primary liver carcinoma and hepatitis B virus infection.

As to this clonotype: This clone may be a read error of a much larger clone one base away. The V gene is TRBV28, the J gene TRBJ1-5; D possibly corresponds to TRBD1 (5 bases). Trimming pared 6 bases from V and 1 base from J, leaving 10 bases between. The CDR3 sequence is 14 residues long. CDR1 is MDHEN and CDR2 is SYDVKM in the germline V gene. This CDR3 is CASSRWGSNQPQHF. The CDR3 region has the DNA TGTGCCAGCAGCCGGTGGGGGAGCAATCAGCCCCAGCATTTT.

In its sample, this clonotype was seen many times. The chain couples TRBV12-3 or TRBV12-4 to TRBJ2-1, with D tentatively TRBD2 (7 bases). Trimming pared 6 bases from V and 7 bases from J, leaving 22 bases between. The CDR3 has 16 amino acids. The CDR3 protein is CASREVGGGVRNEQFF. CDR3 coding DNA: TGTGCCAGCAGGGAGGTAGGAGGGGGGGTTCGTAATGAGCAGTTCTTC.

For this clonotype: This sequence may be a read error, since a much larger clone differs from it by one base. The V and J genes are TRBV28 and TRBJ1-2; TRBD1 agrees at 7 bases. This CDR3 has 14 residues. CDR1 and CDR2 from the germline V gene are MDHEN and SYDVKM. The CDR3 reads CARRPSPAAGTVVF. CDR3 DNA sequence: TGTGCCAGGAGACCATCACCGGCCGCCGGGACAGTCGTCTTC.

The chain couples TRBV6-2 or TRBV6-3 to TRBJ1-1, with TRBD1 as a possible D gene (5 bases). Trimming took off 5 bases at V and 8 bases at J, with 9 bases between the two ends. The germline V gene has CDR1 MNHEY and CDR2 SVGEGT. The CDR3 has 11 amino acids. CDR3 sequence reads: CASSGGAEAFF. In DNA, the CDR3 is TGTGCCAGCAGTGGGGGAGCAGAAGCTTTCTTT.

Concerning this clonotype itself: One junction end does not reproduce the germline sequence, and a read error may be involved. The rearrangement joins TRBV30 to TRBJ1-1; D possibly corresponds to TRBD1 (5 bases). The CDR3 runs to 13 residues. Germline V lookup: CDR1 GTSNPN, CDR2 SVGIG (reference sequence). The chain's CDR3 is CTWITRGVTEAFF. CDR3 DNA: TGTACCTGGATAACAAGGGGAGTCACTGAAGCTTTCTTT.

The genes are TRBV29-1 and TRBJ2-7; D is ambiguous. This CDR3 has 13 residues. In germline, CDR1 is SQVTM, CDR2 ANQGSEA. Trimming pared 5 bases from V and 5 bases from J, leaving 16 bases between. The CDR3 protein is CSVRTWGTNEQYF. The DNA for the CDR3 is TGCAGCGTTCGAACATGGGGTACGAACGAGCAGTACTTC.

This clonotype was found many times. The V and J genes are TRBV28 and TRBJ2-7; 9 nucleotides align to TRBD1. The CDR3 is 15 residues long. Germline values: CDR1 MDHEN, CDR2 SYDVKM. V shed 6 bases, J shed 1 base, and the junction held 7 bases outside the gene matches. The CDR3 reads CASRVGDRASYEQYF. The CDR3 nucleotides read TGTGCCAGCAGAGTTGGGGACAGGGCGTCCTACGAGCAGTACTTC.

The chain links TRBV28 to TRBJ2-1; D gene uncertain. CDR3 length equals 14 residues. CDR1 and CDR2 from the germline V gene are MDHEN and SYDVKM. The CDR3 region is CTSSFASSYNEQFF. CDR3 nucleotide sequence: TGTACAAGCAGTTTTGCGAGCTCCTACAATGAGCAGTTCTTC.

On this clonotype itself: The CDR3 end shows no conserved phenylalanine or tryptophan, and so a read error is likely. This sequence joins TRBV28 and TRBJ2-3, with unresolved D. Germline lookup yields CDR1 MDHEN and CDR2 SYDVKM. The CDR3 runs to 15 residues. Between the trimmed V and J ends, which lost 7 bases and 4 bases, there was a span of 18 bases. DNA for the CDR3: TGTGCCAGCACCTCACTCGTACCTGGGGCAGATACGCAGTATCTT. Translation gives CASTSLVPGADTQYL.

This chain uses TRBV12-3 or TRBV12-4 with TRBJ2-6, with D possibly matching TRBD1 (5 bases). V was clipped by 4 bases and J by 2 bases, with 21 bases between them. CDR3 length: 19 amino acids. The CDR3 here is CASSWGSPRPKTGANVLTF. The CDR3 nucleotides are TGTGCCAGCAGTTGGGGCTCCCCAAGGCCAAAGACTGGGGCCAACGTCCTGACTTTC.

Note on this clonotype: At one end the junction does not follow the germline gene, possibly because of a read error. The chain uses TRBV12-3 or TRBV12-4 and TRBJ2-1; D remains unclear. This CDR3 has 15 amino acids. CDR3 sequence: CASSLRHGFYNERFF. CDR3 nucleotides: TGTGCCAGCTCTTTACGGCACGGCTTCTACAATGAGCGGTTCTTC.

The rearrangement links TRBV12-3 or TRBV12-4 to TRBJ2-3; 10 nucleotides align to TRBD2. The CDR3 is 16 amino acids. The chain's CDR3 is CVNRASGRPSTDTQYF. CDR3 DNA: TGTGTCAACAGGGCTAGCGGGAGACCTAGCACAGATACGCAGTATTTT.

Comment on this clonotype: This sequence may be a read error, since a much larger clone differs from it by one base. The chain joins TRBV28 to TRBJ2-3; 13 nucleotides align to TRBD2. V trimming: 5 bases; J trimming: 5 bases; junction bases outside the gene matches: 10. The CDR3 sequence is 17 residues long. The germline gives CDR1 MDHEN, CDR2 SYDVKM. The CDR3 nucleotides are TGTGCCAGCAGTCCGACTAGCGGGAGGACCGGGAAAGATACGCAGTATTTT. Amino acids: CASSPTSGRTGKDTQYF.

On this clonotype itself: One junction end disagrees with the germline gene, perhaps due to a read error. The CDR3 nucleotides are TGTGCCAGCAGCTTTTTATCCATCGCCTCCTGCGAGCAGTACTTC. Translating it yields CASSFLSIASCEQYF. This chain uses TRBV11-1 with TRBJ2-7; no definite D call. The CDR3 extends over 15 amino acids. Germline CDR1 reads SGHAT; CDR2 reads FQDESV (reference sequence).

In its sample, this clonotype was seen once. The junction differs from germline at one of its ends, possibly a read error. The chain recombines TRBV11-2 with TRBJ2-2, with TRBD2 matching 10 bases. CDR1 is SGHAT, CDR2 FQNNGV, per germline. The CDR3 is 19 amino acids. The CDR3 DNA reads TGTGCCAGCAGCCCCGACCTCGGGACTAGCGAGATGGGGAGCGGGGAGCTGTTCTTT. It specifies CASSPDLGTSEMGSGELFF.

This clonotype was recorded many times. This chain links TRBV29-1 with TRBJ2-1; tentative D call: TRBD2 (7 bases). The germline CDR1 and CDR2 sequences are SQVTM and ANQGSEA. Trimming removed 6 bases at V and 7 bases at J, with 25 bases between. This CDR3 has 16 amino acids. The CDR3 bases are TGCAGCGTGGGGGGGGCTAGCGGAAATCACGGGAATGAGCAGTTCTTC. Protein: CSVGGASGNHGNEQFF.

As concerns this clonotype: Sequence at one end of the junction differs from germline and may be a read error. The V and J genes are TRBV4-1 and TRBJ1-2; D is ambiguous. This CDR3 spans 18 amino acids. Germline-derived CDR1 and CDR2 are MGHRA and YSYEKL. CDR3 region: CANSQGGVSHLRPYGYTF. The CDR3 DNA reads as TGCGCCAACAGCCAAGGCGGGGTCAGCCATCTCAGACCCTATGGCTACACCTTC.